The present T cell receptor beta chain was sequenced within a study of T cell repertoires in ileal Crohn's disease (dated by TCRdb to the late 2010s). About the full investigation: Median disease duration was roughly 8.2 years, and about 40% of patients were identified as active smokers at the time of surgery. Surgery was performed for a complication in all patients, with stricturing disease in roughly 61% and penetrating disease in approximately 40%. Postoperative therapy was given to about half of the patients, with thiopurines administered to 11 patients and anti-TNF agents administered to fewer than 20 patients. The M6 samples were biopsies of the neoterminal ileum collected during postoperative colonoscopy. The TCR repertoire was analysed in about 55 patients with Crohn's disease drawn from a prospective multicentre cohort. The study ran alongside a multicentre cohort designed to identify predictors of early endoscopic recurrence after ileocolonic resection. A Rutgeerts score above i0 was used to define endoscopic postoperative recurrence. The study sequenced approximately 150 mucosal samples from 50 to 65 patients, taken at several locations on the surgical specimen and at postoperative endoscopy.

What the authors observed across the whole study: Postoperative endoscopy timing varied within the first year after surgery, with a median delay of 6.9 months. Compared with CD4 T cells, sorted CD8 T cells held more high-frequency clones, which suggests that the mucosal expansions were mostly CD8. Compared with non-smokers, patients who were active smokers at surgery showed a significantly higher proportion of clonal expansions (25.9% vs 17.9%, p=0.02). Higher high-frequency clone percentages at surgery were associated with endoscopic recurrence; all patients with clonality above 26.8% (18/57) had recurrence. Only a subgroup of patients, of unstated size, had their mucosal CD4 and CD8 T cells sorted and sequenced.

Comments on this clone: No antigen is known for it. Within one base of it there is no much larger clone, and no base qualities were kept.

What this sample's time point label stands for: neoterminal ileum biopsy at postoperative endoscopy, about 6 months after surgery. Adults with ileal or ileocolonic Crohn's disease for whom ileocolonic resection was indicated were considered eligible. Whole ileal mucosal biopsies were stored frozen at -80°C before DNA extraction. Genomic DNA was isolated from frozen whole biopsies using a TRizol-based method, and the DNA was quantified with a NanoDrop 2000 spectrophotometer. Roughly 550 nanograms of biopsy DNA per sample were submitted for commercial TCRB immunosequencing. Adaptive Biotechnology amplified CDR3 regions from genomic DNA with a two-step multiplex PCR that controlled for amplification bias. Primers covering every V and J gene segment were used in the first PCR, while barcodes and Illumina adapters were added in the second PCR. An Illumina instrument was used to sequence the CDR3 libraries. The paper's data handling went like this. The analysis used both the pipelines supplied by the vendor and custom analysis of the raw data in R/Bioconductor with R version 3.3.0. Clonality, which ranges from 0 to 1, was calculated as the inverse of the normalised Shannon entropy across all productive clones. High-frequency clones were defined as the share of the repertoire taken up by the top 100 clones, keeping only clones that passed a 95% confidence test. Overlap between samples was measured with the Morisita-Horn index, while repertoire diversity was measured with the Simpson index. TCRdb retrieved this table from immuneACCESS and kept in-frame rearrangements only. Not all clones are present; in checked studies, unresolved V genes account for under half, and no reason is known for the remainder. The V and J calls and clone size are taken from that table; D and trimming were inferred from the DNA. This sample holds about 11,000 clones; 75% to 85% were observed only once. The leading ten clones occupy roughly 7.4% of the sample.

The germline V gene yields SNHLY for CDR1 and FYNNEI for CDR2. Trimmed from V: 6 bases; trimmed from J: 8 bases; junction bases lacking a gene match: 4. Spanning cysteine to phenylalanine, the CDR3 consists of 13 amino acids. Only CDR3 DNA is held: 39 bases, read in frame from base 1. The TCR originated in an adult with Crohn's disease. The V gene is TRBV2 and the J gene is TRBJ2-1; 10 middle bases align to TRBD1. Sequencing was done on a sample of ileal tissue. The CDR3 protein is CASRRDRGHEQFF. The DNA reads as follows: TGTGCCAGCAGGAGGGACAGGGGCCATGAGCAGTTCTTC. Extended through the reference TRBV2 and TRBJ2-1 proteins, this CDR3 yields the full variable domain: EPEVTQTPSHQVTQMGQEVILRCVPISNHLYFYWYRQILGQKVEFLVSFYNNEISEKSEIFDDQFSVERPDGSNFTLKIRSTKLEDSAMYFCASRRDRGHEQFFGPGTRLTVL.